This is a list of T cell receptor beta chains from one sample in a study of OX40 agonist ivuxolimab in advanced cancers. The protocol was immunoSEQ multiplex PCR, while the TCRdb copy is restricted to in-frame clones and leaves out a portion. The sample has tens of thousands of clones; 90% to 95% are singletons. Sequencing used CD4+ or CD8+ T cells sorted from blood, obtained in a trial of the OX40 agonist ivuxolimab. The receptors here all came from an adult with an advanced solid tumor such as melanoma, head and neck, liver or kidney cancer. Each CDR3 is given with its conserved first and last residue. The order of the fields is clone size, V gene, J gene, CDR3 protein. Clone size is stated in some rows and not others, as once, few, many or a class when expanded.

size: .
V: TRBV28
J: TRBJ2-7
CDR3: CASPSASGSNMDEQYF

size: .
V: TRBV28
J: TRBJ2-2
CDR3: CASSSGQGNTGELFF

size: .
V: TRBV28
J: TRBJ1-5
CDR3: CASSLPTGGGVSNQPQHF

size: once
V: TRBV2
J: TRBJ2-3
CDR3: CATQALARGTDTQYF

size: .
V: TRBV6-1
J: TRBJ2-7
CDR3: CASSESDRGIGYEQYF

size: .
V: TRBV4-1
J: TRBJ2-5
CDR3: CASSQVFAGPGVLAQYF

size: .
V: TRBV5-1
J: TRBJ2-6
CDR3: CASSLRLRQILTGANVLTF

size: .
V: TRBV19
J: TRBJ2-1
CDR3: CASSIGGGRFYNEQFF

size: .
V: TRBV30
J: TRBJ1-2
CDR3: CAWGDSSYGYTF

size: .
V: TRBV30
J: TRBJ1-3
CDR3: CAWSVGGITDF

size: .
V: TRBV5-1
J: TRBJ1-5
CDR3: CASSLEGTDHQPQHF

size: .
V: TRBV7-2
J: TRBJ2-7
CDR3: CASSLAASYEQYF

size: .
V: TRBV27
J: TRBJ2-7
CDR3: CASSAYSGTLTYEQYF

size: .
V: TRBV7-2
J: TRBJ1-5
CDR3: CASSLVSGGDSNQPQHF

size: .
V: TRBV23-1
J: TRBJ2-7
CDR3: CASSQNGQGYEQYF

size: .
V: TRBV25-1
J: TRBJ2-5
CDR3: CASSELGTAKETQYF

size: .
V: TRBV6-5
J: TRBJ2-1
CDR3: CASKTGLSSYNEQFF

size: .
V: TRBV2
J: TRBJ2-3
CDR3: CASSKHQTGGDTQYF

size: .
V: TRBV5-1
J: TRBJ1-3
CDR3: CASSLRGAGNTIYF

size: once
V: TRBV5-1
J: TRBJ1-5
CDR3: CASSGQGYQPQHF